A selection of T cell receptor beta chains follows, all from one sample in a study of blood T cells in healthy people across ages. MiXCR was run by TCRdb on the 5' RACE reads, yielding one entry per CDR3 protein. The table lists about 500,000 distinct CDR3 sequences, approximately 25% of them singletons, with 7.5% to 9% in the top ten. These data were also filed under a second study, of T cells of mothers and their children.

The sequenced material came from blood. The receptors here all came from a boy aged 10-17 years in good health. CDR3s include the opening cysteine and the closing phenylalanine or tryptophan. A D gene is named only where the DNA matches it firmly. Clone size is not always given. Where it is, it says once, few, many or a class for expanded clones.

clone_size	cdr3_length	j_call	d_call	v_call	cdr3_aa	cdr3_nt
few	14	TRBJ2-5	TRBD1	TRBV6-2/TRBV6-3	CASSYEDREETQYF	TGTGCCAGCAGTTACGAGGACAGGGAAGAGACCCAGTACTTC
.	12	TRBJ2-7	TRBD2	TRBV20-1	CSAGAGGYEQYF	TGCAGTGCTGGGGCGGGGGGATACGAGCAGTACTTC
.	15	TRBJ2-7	.	TRBV9	CASSVEGSGPYEQYF	TGTGCCAGCAGCGTAGAGGGTAGCGGCCCCTACGAGCAGTACTTC
.	12	TRBJ2-5	.	TRBV3-1	CASSQDVETQYF	TGTGCCAGCAGCCAAGATGTGGAGACCCAGTACTTC
.	14	TRBJ2-7	TRBD1	TRBV6-6	CASSWTGDPYEQYF	TGTGCCAGCAGTTGGACAGGGGACCCCTACGAGCAGTACTTC
.	13	TRBJ2-5	.	TRBV28	CASSFGAVETQYF	TGTGCCAGCAGTTTCGGGGCAGTAGAGACCCAGTACTTC
few	15	TRBJ1-4	TRBD1	TRBV4-2	CASSKWTGEGEKLFF	TGTGCCAGCAGCAAATGGACAGGGGAGGGTGAAAAACTGTTTTTT
.	15	TRBJ2-4	.	TRBV12-3/TRBV12-4	CASSLTEVAKNIQYF	TGTGCCAGCAGTTTAACGGAGGTAGCCAAAAACATTCAGTACTTC
many	12	TRBJ1-4	.	TRBV25-1	CASSGGGPKLFF	TGTGCCAGCAGTGGCGGGGGGCCAAAACTGTTTTTT
few	12	TRBJ1-3	.	TRBV20-1	CSAPRWWDTIYF	TGCAGTGCTCCCAGATGGTGGGACACCATATATTTT
once	17	TRBJ2-6	TRBD1	TRBV9	CASSTTTGGTGANVLTF	TGTGCCAGCAGCACTACCACAGGGGGCACTGGGGCCAACGTCCTGACTTTC
many	18	TRBJ2-5	TRBD2	TRBV13	CASSSPRLAGELRETQYF	TGTGCCAGCAGCTCTCCTCGACTAGCGGGGGAGTTACGGGAGACCCAGTACTTC
.	14	TRBJ2-4	.	TRBV5-1	CASSQPEGGNIQYF	TGCGCCAGCAGCCAGCCCGAGGGGGGAAACATTCAGTACTTC
.	15	TRBJ1-5	.	TRBV6-4	CASRNTGINNQPQHF	TGTGCCAGCAGAAACACAGGGATCAACAATCAGCCCCAGCATTTT
.	15	TRBJ2-7	.	TRBV7-2	CASSFYGGTAYEQYF	TGTGCCAGCAGCTTTTATGGGGGCACGGCCTACGAGCAGTACTTC
.	20	TRBJ2-7	TRBD2	TRBV19	CASSMSARRWTSGRYYEQYF	TGTGCCAGTAGTATGAGCGCCAGGAGGTGGACTAGCGGGCGGTACTACGAGCAGTACTTC
.	15	TRBJ2-7	TRBD1	TRBV4-3	CASSQERTGGYEQYF	TGCGCCAGCAGCCAAGAGAGGACAGGGGGCTACGAGCAGTACTTC
many	14	TRBJ2-7	.	TRBV27	CASSLGGEPYEQYF	TGCGCCAGCAGCTTAGGAGGGGAACCCTACGAGCAGTACTTC
.	17	TRBJ2-5	.	TRBV28	CASSLGGGSERRETQYF	TGTGCCAGCAGTTTAGGTGGGGGGTCGGAGAGGCGAGAGACCCAGTACTTC
.	15	TRBJ1-2	.	TRBV7-9	CASSVETTSPGGYTF	TGTGCCAGCAGCGTCGAAACGACAAGCCCGGGAGGCTACACCTTC
few	12	TRBJ2-5	.	TRBV20-1	CSARALTETQYF	TGCAGTGCTAGGGCCCTAACAGAGACCCAGTACTTC
medium-sized	15	TRBJ2-1	TRBD1	TRBV6-4	CASSEFDRVYNEQFF	TGTGCCAGCAGTGAGTTCGACAGGGTCTACAATGAGCAGTTCTTC
few	17	TRBJ2-7	TRBD2	TRBV7-9	CASSLAPGLAGVYEQYF	TGTGCCAGCAGCTTAGCTCCGGGACTAGCGGGCGTCTACGAGCAGTACTTC
many	12	TRBJ2-5	TRBD1	TRBV20-1	CSASGQGETQYF	TGCAGTGCTAGCGGACAGGGGGAGACCCAGTACTTC
.	13	TRBJ2-5	TRBD2	TRBV12-3/TRBV12-4	CASTQTSGRSMYF	TGTGCCAGCACCCAGACTAGCGGGAGGTCTATGTACTTC
.	14	TRBJ1-4	.	TRBV2	CASSEQRGPRKLFF	TGTGCCAGCAGTGAACAACGAGGCCCGCGAAAACTGTTTTTT
.	18	TRBJ2-4	TRBD1	TRBV7-8	CASSLARRDRGAKNIRYF	TGTGCCAGCAGCTTAGCGAGGCGGGACAGGGGTGCCAAAAACATTCGGTACTTC
.	12	TRBJ2-1	.	TRBV6-2/TRBV6-3	CASSYPNNEQFF	TGTGCCAGCAGTTACCCAAACAATGAGCAGTTCTTC
few	16	TRBJ1-1	.	TRBV4-3	CASSQDSGGANTEAFF	TGCGCCAGCAGCCAAGATAGTGGCGGGGCTAACACTGAAGCTTTCTTT
.	17	TRBJ1-2	TRBD1	TRBV4-3	CASSLPRGAGGGYGYTF	TGCGCCAGCAGCCTCCCCAGGGGCGCAGGGGGCGGCTATGGCTACACCTTC
.	15	TRBJ2-7	.	TRBV20-1	CSATQVNSGPYEQYF	TGCAGTGCTACCCAGGTGAATAGCGGCCCCTACGAGCAGTACTTC
few	13	TRBJ1-1	.	TRBV6-6	CASPRQVNTEAFF	TGTGCCAGCCCCCGACAGGTGAACACTGAAGCTTTCTTT
once	14	TRBJ2-7	.	TRBV5-1	CASSEGTADYEQYF	TGCGCCAGCAGCGAAGGAACGGCGGACTACGAGCAGTACTTC
few	14	TRBJ2-7	.	TRBV6-5	CASSSPDSSYEQYF	TGTGCCAGCAGTTCCCCGGACAGCTCCTACGAGCAGTACTTC
.	15	TRBJ2-1	.	TRBV6-4	CASSDSIRGLNEQFF	TGTGCCAGCAGTGACTCGATCCGCGGGTTGAATGAGCAGTTCTTC
many	15	TRBJ2-7	.	TRBV7-2	CASSLGGQGTYEQYF	TGTGCCAGCAGCTTAGGGGGGCAGGGGACTTACGAGCAGTACTTC
many	15	TRBJ2-1	TRBD2	TRBV12-3/TRBV12-4	CASSPPGGGYNEQFF	TGTGCCAGCAGTCCGCCCGGGGGGGGCTACAATGAGCAGTTCTTC
.	16	TRBJ2-3	TRBD1	TRBV6-1	CASSAPGQGARDTQYF	TGTGCCAGCAGTGCCCCGGGACAGGGGGCGCGAGATACGCAGTATTTT
few	14	TRBJ2-5	.	TRBV15	CATDRGRFGETQYF	TGTGCCACAGATCGAGGACGGTTCGGAGAGACCCAGTACTTC
.	14	TRBJ2-3	.	TRBV4-3	CASSQGGAPDTQYF	TGCGCCAGCAGCCAAGGAGGCGCCCCAGATACGCAGTATTTT
.	12	TRBJ2-5	.	TRBV29-1	CSVVASTETQYF	TGCAGCGTTGTAGCTAGCACGGAGACCCAGTACTTC
.	16	TRBJ2-4	TRBD2	TRBV28	CASSGTSGGAKNIQHF	TGTGCCAGCAGTGGGACTAGCGGGGGAGCCAAAAACATTCAGCACTTC
.	18	TRBJ2-2	TRBD1	TRBV5-1	CASTPLETGGVNTGELFF	TGCGCCAGCACGCCCCTCGAGACAGGGGGCGTTAACACCGGGGAGCTGTTTTTT
few	15	TRBJ2-7	TRBD1	TRBV28	CASSPGQVSSYEQYF	TGTGCCAGCAGTCCCGGACAGGTGTCCTCCTACGAGCAGTACTTC
.	12	TRBJ1-1	.	TRBV6-2/TRBV6-3	CASTESNTEAFF	TGTGCCAGCACGGAATCCAACACTGAAGCTTTCTTT
.	12	TRBJ2-3	.	TRBV20-1	CSAPNRGGTQYF	TGCAGTGCCCCAAACAGGGGAGGTACGCAGTATTTT
.	13	TRBJ2-2	.	TRBV29-1	CSVDPYDTGELFF	TGCAGCGTTGATCCTTACGACACCGGGGAGCTGTTTTTT
.	12	TRBJ1-1	.	TRBV4-3	CASSYDDTEAFF	TGCGCCAGCAGCTACGACGACACTGAAGCTTTCTTT
.	14	TRBJ1-5	.	TRBV7-2	CASSFNNGEPPQHF	TGTGCCAGCAGCTTTAATAATGGTGAGCCGCCCCAGCATTTT
.	15	TRBJ1-1	TRBD1	TRBV25-1	CASSGHRGRSTEAFF	TGTGCCAGCAGTGGGCACAGGGGGCGAAGCACTGAAGCTTTCTTT
.	15	TRBJ2-5	TRBD2	TRBV20-1	CSAKTGTSEQETQYF	TGCAGTGCTAAGACGGGGACTAGTGAACAAGAGACCCAGTACTTC
.	14	TRBJ2-3	.	TRBV5-6	CASSLASDTDTQYF	TGTGCCAGCAGCTTGGCGTCAGACACAGATACGCAGTATTTT
few	16	TRBJ2-2	.	TRBV21-1	CASSSSGQGNTGELFF	TGTGCCAGCAGCTCCAGCGGACAGGGGAACACCGGGGAGCTGTTTTTT
few	17	TRBJ2-3	.	TRBV21-1	CASSKARPRWAGDTQYF	TGTGCCAGCAGCAAAGCGCGTCCGCGGTGGGCGGGAGATACGCAGTATTTT